This T cell receptor beta chain was sequenced during a study of pediatric ulcerative colitis. V lost 5 bases and J lost 2, with 12 bases in between. The CDR3 is 14 amino acids. Per the germline V gene, CDR1 is MNHEY and CDR2 is SMNVEV (reference sequence). Ulcerative colitis patients received no immunosuppressive medication before the diagnostic colonoscopy. The assay was immunoSEQ multiplex PCR, and TCRdb's table has in-frame clones only and misses some. The sample yields around 64,000 clones, 70% to 85% seen once. This rearrangement joins TRBV27 to TRBJ1-2; possibly TRBD1 for D (5 bases). The clonotype originates from a boy aged 5 to 17 with moderate ulcerative colitis. Sequencing was performed on blood. The CDR3 bases are TGTGCCAGCAGTCCCGGGACCGTCAACTATGGCTACACCTTC. This sequence encodes CASSPGTVNYGYTF.